The 21 T cell receptor beta chains given below trace back to one sample, sequenced in a study of blood T cell repertoires in COVID-19. Assay used: immunoSEQ multiplex PCR; TCRdb lists only in-frame clones, some missing. The table has fewer than 250,000 clones, 80% to 90% seen once. Sequenced input: peripheral blood. Every receptor here comes from a woman between 45 and 65 years old with acute or convalescent COVID-19.

V is TRBV27 and J is TRBJ1-1, with 7 bases matching TRBD1. Per germline, CDR1 MNHEY and CDR2 SMNVEV (reference sequence). The CDR3 extends over 13 amino acids. The junction had 7 bases not matched to a gene; V was cut back by 8 bases and J by 4 bases. CDR3 residues: CASGQAGGTEAFF. The CDR3 DNA sequence: TGTGCCAGCGGACAGGCAGGGGGCACTGAAGCTTTCTTT.

The chain couples TRBV5-4 to TRBJ1-1; tentative D call: TRBD1 (6 bases). Trimming pared 4 bases from V and 4 bases from J, leaving 20 bases between. This CDR3 is built from 16 residues. In germline, CDR1 is SGHNT, CDR2 YYREEE (reference sequence). CDR3 sequence (DNA): TGTGCCAGCAGCCCTTCGGGACCTGGGGGCGGCACTGAAGCTTTCTTT. It specifies CASSPSGPGGGTEAFF.

In this sample, this clone turned up once. This chain uses TRBV5-4 with TRBJ2-2; maybe TRBD2 (6 bases). Germline V gives CDR1 SGHNT, CDR2 YYREEE (reference sequence). Trimming removed 1 base at V and 6 bases at J, with 10 bases between. CDR3 size: 14 residues. The CDR3 DNA sequence: TGTGCCAGCAGCTTGTTAGGCGGGGCCGGGGAGCTGTTTTTT. Amino acid sequence: CASSLLGGAGELFF.

In its sample, this clone was seen once. The V call is TRBV2, the J call TRBJ2-7, with 9 bases lining up with TRBD1. Germline CDR1 SNHLY, CDR2 FYNNEI. The CDR3 spans 14 residues. V dropped 6 bases and J dropped 2; count of bases not matched to a gene: 5. The CDR3 region is CASSLGTGPYEQYF. Written as DNA, the CDR3 is TGTGCCAGCAGCCTCGGGACAGGGCCCTACGAGCAGTACTTC.

This sequence joins TRBV27 and TRBJ1-1; the D is unclear. Germline values: CDR1 MNHEY, CDR2 SMNVEV (reference sequence). The CDR3 contains 15 residues. V gave up 0 bases and J gave up 6 bases, with 14 bases separating them. The CDR3 bases are TGTGCCAGCAGTTTATCGTCCTTTTACGGTTCTGAAGCTTTCTTT. Amino acid sequence: CASSLSSFYGSEAFF.

Notes on this clone: Other DNA sequences within the sample encode an identical CDR3. The genes are TRBV10-3 and TRBJ1-5; tentative D call: TRBD1 (5 bases). The germline CDR1 and CDR2 sequences are ENHRY and SYGVKD. V was pared by 2 bases and J by 4 bases, with 6 bases between. CDR3 length equals 13 residues. This chain's CDR3 is CAISEGQNQPQHF. The CDR3 DNA reads as TGTGCCATCAGTGAGGGACAAAATCAGCCCCAGCATTTT.

This chain joins TRBV3-1 (or the pseudogene TRBV3-2) and TRBJ2-7; 7 nucleotides line up with TRBD2. The V and J ends lost 8 bases and 3 bases, in that order; junction bases with no gene match: 10. The germline V gene encodes CDR1 LGHDT and CDR2 YNNKEL (reference sequence). CDR3 size: 14 residues. Here the CDR3 reads CASSSAGAYYEQYF. The CDR3 DNA reads as TGTGCCAGCTCCTCGGCGGGAGCCTACTACGAGCAGTACTTC.

This clone was seen a single time. This chain links TRBV3-1 (or the pseudogene TRBV3-2) with TRBJ1-1, with D tentatively TRBD1 (6 bases). V shed 4 bases and J shed 5 bases, with 38 bases lying between them. Germline V gene lookup returns CDR1 LGHDT and CDR2 YNNKEL (reference sequence). There are 22 residues in the CDR3. In nucleotides, the CDR3 is TGTGCCAGCAGCCTTTTTACAGGGTCGGGGGGCGTGTTCGTTCAAAGGGAGACTGAAGCTTTCTTT. It specifies CASSLFTGSGGVFVQRETEAFF.

The chain couples TRBV6-1 to TRBJ2-7; a possible D gene is TRBD1 (5 bases). This CDR3 comprises 13 residues. The V gene lost 2 bases and the J gene lost 1 base, with 6 bases spanning the gap. Per germline, CDR1 MNHNS and CDR2 SASEGT. This CDR3 reads CASSERGSYEQYF. In nucleotides, the CDR3 is TGTGCCAGCAGTGAAAGGGGTTCCTACGAGCAGTACTTC.

This clone was detected a few times. V gene TRBV18 combines with J gene TRBJ1-6; D remains ambiguous. Germline V gene lookup returns CDR1 KGHSH and CDR2 LQKENI. V was cut by 6 bases and J by 7 bases, with 7 bases left in between. The CDR3 consists of 12 residues. CDR3 in amino acids: CASSDTNSPLHF. CDR3 DNA sequence: TGTGCCAGCTCTGACACCAATTCACCCCTCCACTTT.

This clone turned up a few times. The CDR3 protein is CASSPTLNTEAFF. The CDR3 DNA reads TGTGCCAGCTCACCCACACTGAACACTGAAGCTTTCTTT. The chain has TRBV18 and TRBJ1-1; D is undetermined. Germline loops: CDR1 KGHSH, CDR2 LQKENI. CDR3 size: 13 residues. V was cut by 3 bases and J by 0 bases, with 5 bases left in between.

The J gene is TRBJ2-7, the V gene TRBV3-1 (or the pseudogene TRBV3-2); D unresolved. The ends were cut back, 5 bases at V and 0 bases at J, with 5 bases in the middle. Looked up from germline, CDR1 is LGHDT and CDR2 is YNNKEL (reference sequence). There are 12 residues in the CDR3. CDR3 sequence reads: CASSSSSYEQYF. CDR3 nucleotide sequence: TGTGCCAGCAGCTCGAGCTCCTACGAGCAGTACTTC.

The chain carries TRBV2 and TRBJ2-2; TRBD2 might be the D (6 bases). The length of the CDR3 is 17 residues. Germline-derived CDR1 and CDR2 are SNHLY and FYNNEI. V was trimmed by 1 base and J by 4 bases, leaving 16 bases between them. CDR3 amino acids: CASSEDQGGYSTGELFF. CDR3 sequence (DNA): TGTGCCAGCAGTGAAGATCAGGGAGGTTATAGCACCGGGGAGCTGTTTTTT.

This clone was recorded only once. The chain employs TRBV18 and TRBJ1-1, with 9 positions matching TRBD1. The CDR3 contains 16 residues. With 3 bases clipped from V and 5 bases from J, the junction kept 10 bases outside the gene matches. Germline V gene data show CDR1 as KGHSH and CDR2 as LQKENI. CDR3 residues: CASSPVQGAGWTEAFF. DNA of the CDR3: TGTGCCAGCTCACCGGTACAGGGGGCTGGCTGGACTGAAGCTTTCTTT.

V usage is TRBV2 and J usage is TRBJ1-6, with D perhaps matching TRBD1 (5 bases). Germline CDR1 is SNHLY and CDR2 is FYNNEI. V was clipped by 11 bases and J by 5 bases, with 13 bases between them. The CDR3 covers 13 residues. CDR3 sequence reads: CAGNRRDNSPLHF. The CDR3 bases are TGTGCCGGCAACAGGAGAGATAATTCACCCCTCCACTTT.

This clone was counted a single time. The V and J genes are TRBV6-6 and TRBJ1-6; tentatively, D is TRBD1 (6 bases). CDR3 length: 14 residues. The germline gives CDR1 MNHNY, CDR2 SVGAGI (reference sequence). Here the CDR3 reads CATTVGASGSPLHF. DNA of the CDR3: TGTGCTACCACGGTGGGGGCAAGTGGATCACCCCTCCACTTT.

The J gene is TRBJ2-2, the V gene TRBV7-6; maybe TRBD1 (5 bases). In germline, CDR1 is SGHVS, CDR2 FNYEAQ. Trimming took off 7 bases at V and 4 bases at J, with 7 bases between the two ends. The CDR3 has 12 amino acids. The CDR3 sequence is CASTRGTGELFF. CDR3 in DNA: TGTGCCAGCACAAGGGGCACCGGGGAGCTGTTTTTT.

The chain recombines TRBV18 with TRBJ2-5; the D gene is possibly TRBD2 (5 bases). Trimming removed 0 bases from V and 4 bases from J, with 12 bases in between. Germline V gives CDR1 KGHSH, CDR2 LQKENI. CDR3 size: 15 residues. DNA for the CDR3: TGTGCCAGCTCACCACCGGGCGGGTTTGGAGAGACCCAGTACTTC. It specifies CASSPPGGFGETQYF.

The chain combines TRBV5-4 with TRBJ2-6, with 10 bases matching TRBD1. Trimming removed 2 bases from V and 2 bases from J; junction bases left unmatched: 1. The CDR3 runs to 16 residues. The germline V gene encodes CDR1 SGHNT and CDR2 YYREEE (reference sequence). The CDR3 region is CASSFGQGAGANVLTF. DNA for the CDR3: TGTGCCAGCAGCTTTGGACAGGGGGCTGGGGCCAACGTCCTGACTTTC.

The chain combines TRBV11-2 with TRBJ1-3, with TRBD1 as a possible D gene (5 bases). Between the trimmed V and J ends, which lost 5 bases and 0 bases, there was a span of 14 bases. Germline loops: CDR1 SGHAT, CDR2 FQNNGV. The CDR3 totals 16 residues. The CDR3 DNA follows: TGTGCCAGCAGCCAAGGACATCTGATCTCTGGAAACACCATATATTTT. This encodes CASSQGHLISGNTIYF.

The rearrangement uses TRBV24-1 and TRBJ1-2; TRBD1 aligns across 9 bases. The CDR3 length is 13 residues. Germline assignment: CDR1 KGHDR and CDR2 SFDVKD. After removal of 8 bases from V and 10 bases from J, the junction contained 10 bases not matched to a gene. CDR3 sequence: CATNTDDRGDYTF. The CDR3 nucleotides read TGTGCCACCAATACCGACGACAGGGGGGACTACACCTTC.